This T cell receptor (beta chain) came from a study of a mutant IDH1 vaccine in newly diagnosed glioma. Study-level background: The start of vaccination came 4-6 weeks after radiotherapy alone, or with temozolomide cycles. Previous treatment comprised radiotherapy, temozolomide, or both, mostly both.

The study's findings and limits: Pseudoprogression appeared independent of alterations in top peripheral clonotypes.

This clone is a singleton in its sample. Its antigen is unknown. Repertoires were generated with immunoSEQ multiplex PCR, while TCRdb's copy carries only in-frame clones and drops some. The sample carries some 51,000 clones, around four fifths recorded once. The CDR3 contains 16 residues. The J segment lost 4 bases and the V segment lost 4 bases, leaving 8 bases of the junction unmatched. In germline, CDR1 is SGHKS, CDR2 YYEKEE (reference sequence). The time point: week 5, during vaccination. One vaccine dose held 300 ug of mutant IDH1 20-mer peptide and came with topical imiquimod. Astrocytomas that were new, WHO grade 3 or 4, IDH1-mutant and ATRX-lost were present in the donors.

The sample here was PBMCs, taken from a glioma patient whose treatment included an IDH1 peptide vaccine. The chain carries TRBV5-5 and TRBJ1-4; 9 bases match TRBD1. This sequence was found in a woman between 35 and 50 years old with glioma. Here the CDR3 DNA reads TGTGCCAGCAGCGGACAGGGACAGGGCGGTAATGAAAAACTGTTTTTT. As protein: CASSGQGQGGNEKLFF.